This T cell receptor (beta chain) stems from a study of CD4 and CD8 cells across lung adenocarcinoma regions. The CDR3 is made up of 13 amino acids. Per the germline V gene, CDR1 is MNHNS and CDR2 is SASEGT. V was pared by 6 bases and J by 6 bases, with 4 bases of the junction left unmatched. TCRdb recomputed calls from the PCR reads with MiXCR, one row per CDR3 protein. This table holds some 19,000 distinct CDR3 sequences, roughly 54% found once. Donors had localized lung adenocarcinoma, a non-small cell lung cancer. This clonotype was seen only a few times. Sequenced material: CD8+ T cells from the center of a lung tumor. The sequence was collected from a female donor with lung adenocarcinoma. The CD4 and CD8 labels of this study may be unreliable. The chain uses TRBV6-1 and TRBJ1-5, with 8 bases aligning to TRBD1. CDR3 sequence (DNA): TGTGCCAGCAGAAGGACAGGGCCTCAGCCCCAGCATTTT. Its translation: CASRRTGPQPQHF.